This section outlines one T cell receptor beta chain sequence together with its context. After removal of 7 bases from V and 0 bases from J, the junction contained 4 bases not matched to a gene. Looked up from germline, CDR1 is ENHRY and CDR2 is SYGVKD. CDR3 length: 14 amino acids. In the original processing: For nucleated cells, counts were estimated from reference gene primer amplification. TCRdb's copy holds only in-frame clones and misses some; the assay was immunoSEQ multiplex PCR. V and J calls and clone size are as listed in that table; D and trimming were resolved from the DNA. Of approximately 200,000 clones in the sample, more than 85% are singletons; the top ten hold 1.1%. This specimen belongs to a study of blood T cell repertoires in COVID-19. Study details: COVID-19 samples collected from the United States, Italy and Spain covered acute and convalescent phases. T cells, B-cell-depleted T cells, or PBMCs provided the cDNA or gDNA that served as material.

Source material: peripheral blood. The sequence was collected from a man aged 25-45 years with acute or convalescent COVID-19. The rearrangement joins TRBV10-3 to TRBJ2-3; TRBD2 agrees at 7 bases. For the CDR3, the DNA is TGTGCCATCAAAAGTAGCGGGAGCACAGATACGCAGTATTTT. Residues: CAIKSSGSTDTQYF.